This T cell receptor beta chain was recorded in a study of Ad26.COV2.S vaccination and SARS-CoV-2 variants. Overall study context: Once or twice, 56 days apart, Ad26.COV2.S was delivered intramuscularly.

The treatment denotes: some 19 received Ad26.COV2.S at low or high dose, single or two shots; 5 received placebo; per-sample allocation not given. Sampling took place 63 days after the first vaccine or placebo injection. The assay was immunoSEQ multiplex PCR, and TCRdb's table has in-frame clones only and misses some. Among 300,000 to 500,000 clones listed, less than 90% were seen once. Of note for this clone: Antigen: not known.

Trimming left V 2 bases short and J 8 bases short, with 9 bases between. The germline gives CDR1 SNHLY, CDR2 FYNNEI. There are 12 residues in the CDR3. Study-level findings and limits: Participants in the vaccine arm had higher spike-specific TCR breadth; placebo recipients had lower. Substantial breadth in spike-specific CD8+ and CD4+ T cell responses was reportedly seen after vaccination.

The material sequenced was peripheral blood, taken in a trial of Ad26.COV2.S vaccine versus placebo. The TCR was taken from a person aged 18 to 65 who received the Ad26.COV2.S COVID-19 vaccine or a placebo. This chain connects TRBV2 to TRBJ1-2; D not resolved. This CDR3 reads CASSERVKGYTF. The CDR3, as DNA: TGTGCCAGCAGTGAAAGGGTTAAAGGCTACACCTTC.